These T cell receptor beta chains were read from a single sample in a study of T cells in localized non-small cell lung cancer. Sequenced by immunoSEQ multiplex PCR; TCRdb stores in-frame clones only, minus some. The table lists tens of thousands of clones, 80% to 90% of them singletons. The specimen was peripheral blood, collected before any cancer treatment. The receptors were gathered from a woman aged 35-70 years with stage I lung adenocarcinoma. Both conserved end residues are part of each CDR3. Each record gives: V gene, D gene, clone size, J gene, CDR3 DNA, CDR3 protein. A D gene is named only where the DNA matches it firmly. Clone sizes are given selectively: once, few, many, or a class where the clone is expanded.

V gene: TRBV28
D gene: .
clone size: .
J gene: TRBJ1-2
CDR3 DNA: TGTGCCAGCAGTGCCGGATATGGCTACACCTTC
CDR3 protein: CASSAGYGYTF

V gene: TRBV29-1
D gene: TRBD2
clone size: .
J gene: TRBJ2-3
CDR3 DNA: TGCAGCGTTTTACTAGCGGGACCAGATACGCAGTATTTT
CDR3 protein: CSVLLAGPDTQYF

V gene: TRBV10-3
D gene: TRBD2
clone size: .
J gene: TRBJ2-1
CDR3 DNA: TGTGCCATCAGTGGACTAGCGGGAGAGCACAATGAGCAGTTCTTC
CDR3 protein: CAISGLAGEHNEQFF

V gene: TRBV28
D gene: .
clone size: .
J gene: TRBJ2-3
CDR3 DNA: TGTGCCAGCACCACGAAAGATACGCAGTATTTT
CDR3 protein: CASTTKDTQYF

V gene: TRBV27
D gene: TRBD2
clone size: .
J gene: TRBJ2-7
CDR3 DNA: TGTGCCAGCAGTTCGAGCGGGAGAGTTAACGAGCAGTACTTC
CDR3 protein: CASSSSGRVNEQYF

V gene: TRBV7-9
D gene: .
clone size: .
J gene: TRBJ2-7
CDR3 DNA: TGTGCCAGCAGCTTCGGGGATAACGACGAGCAGTACTTC
CDR3 protein: CASSFGDNDEQYF

V gene: TRBV18
D gene: .
clone size: .
J gene: TRBJ2-1
CDR3 DNA: TGTGCCAGCTCACCACTAGTCCTAACCTCCTACAATGAGCAGTTCTTC
CDR3 protein: CASSPLVLTSYNEQFF

V gene: TRBV19
D gene: .
clone size: .
J gene: TRBJ2-6
CDR3 DNA: TGTGCCACCAATGGGGGGGGGCTCGGGAACCACGTCCTGACTTTC
CDR3 protein: CATNGGGLGNHVLTF

V gene: TRBV7-9
D gene: TRBD1
clone size: .
J gene: TRBJ2-1
CDR3 DNA: TGTGCCAGCAGTCCGCAGGGGGCTTCCTACAATGAGCAGTTCTTC
CDR3 protein: CASSPQGASYNEQFF

V gene: TRBV19
D gene: .
clone size: .
J gene: TRBJ2-2
CDR3 DNA: TGTGCCAGTAGTTCGGGACTCCGGAACACCGGGGAGCTGTTTTTT
CDR3 protein: CASSSGLRNTGELFF

V gene: TRBV5-4
D gene: .
clone size: .
J gene: TRBJ2-7
CDR3 DNA: TGTGCCAGCAGCTTGGACCCCGGGGGCGGACTCTACGAGCAGTACTTC
CDR3 protein: CASSLDPGGGLYEQYF

V gene: TRBV29-1
D gene: .
clone size: once
J gene: TRBJ2-7
CDR3 DNA: TGCAGCGTGAGAGAGGGGGGGCTCTCCTACGAGCAGTACTTC
CDR3 protein: CSVREGGLSYEQYF

V gene: TRBV11-2
D gene: .
clone size: .
J gene: TRBJ1-4
CDR3 DNA: TGTGCCAGCAGCTTAGAAGGCGGAGCTAATGAAAAACTGTTTTTT
CDR3 protein: CASSLEGGANEKLFF

V gene: TRBV2
D gene: TRBD1
clone size: .
J gene: TRBJ2-2
CDR3 DNA: TGTGCCAGCAGCCACGACAGGGTAGTTCACACCGGGGAGCTGTTTTTT
CDR3 protein: CASSHDRVVHTGELFF

V gene: TRBV5-1
D gene: TRBD2
clone size: .
J gene: TRBJ2-3
CDR3 DNA: TGCGCCAGCGGCGGGGCTAGCGGTGCGGATACGCAGTATTTT
CDR3 protein: CASGGASGADTQYF

V gene: TRBV9
D gene: .
clone size: once
J gene: TRBJ2-5
CDR3 DNA: TGTGCCAGCAGCGCCGGGACCATCTTCCAAGAGACCCAGTACTTC
CDR3 protein: CASSAGTIFQETQYF

V gene: TRBV12-5
D gene: .
clone size: .
J gene: TRBJ1-1
CDR3 DNA: TGTGCTAGTGGTTTCTCGACAGGAGTTATGAACACTGAAGCTTTCTTT
CDR3 protein: CASGFSTGVMNTEAFF

V gene: TRBV7-2
D gene: TRBD1
clone size: .
J gene: TRBJ2-5
CDR3 DNA: TGTGCCAGCAGCCTCCGGGACAGGGCCGAGACCCAGTACTTC
CDR3 protein: CASSLRDRAETQYF

V gene: TRBV15
D gene: .
clone size: .
J gene: TRBJ1-3
CDR3 DNA: TGTGCCACCAGCAGAGCGGGGGCTGCTGGAAACACCATATATTTT
CDR3 protein: CATSRAGAAGNTIYF

V gene: TRBV6-1
D gene: .
clone size: .
J gene: TRBJ1-1
CDR3 DNA: TGTGCCAGCAGTGCCACGGGACGGGCGGACACTGAAGCTTTCTTT
CDR3 protein: CASSATGRADTEAFF

V gene: TRBV28
D gene: TRBD1
clone size: .
J gene: TRBJ1-2
CDR3 DNA: TGTGCCAGCAGTTGGGGACAGGGAAGCTATGGCTACACCTTC
CDR3 protein: CASSWGQGSYGYTF

V gene: TRBV28
D gene: TRBD1
clone size: .
J gene: TRBJ1-5
CDR3 DNA: TGTGCCAGCAGTTTCGGGACAGGGCGTCATCATAATCAGCCCCAGCATTTT
CDR3 protein: CASSFGTGRHHNQPQHF

V gene: TRBV15
D gene: TRBD1
clone size: .
J gene: TRBJ2-1
CDR3 DNA: TGTGCCACCAGGACAGGGGGTTACAATGAGCAGTTCTTC
CDR3 protein: CATRTGGYNEQFF